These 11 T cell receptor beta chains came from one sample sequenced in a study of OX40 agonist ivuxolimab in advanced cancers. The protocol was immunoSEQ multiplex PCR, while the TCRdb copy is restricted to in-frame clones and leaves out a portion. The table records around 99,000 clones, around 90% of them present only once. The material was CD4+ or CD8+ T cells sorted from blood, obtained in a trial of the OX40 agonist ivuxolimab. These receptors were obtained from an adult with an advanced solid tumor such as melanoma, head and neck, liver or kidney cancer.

CDR3 coding DNA: TGTGCCGGACTCCTGGGGATAGGCACAGATACGCAGTATTTT. It encodes CAGLLGIGTDTQYF. V gene TRBV19 combines with J gene TRBJ2-3; a weak D match, TRBD2 (5 bases). CDR3 length: 14 residues. Germline-derived CDR1 and CDR2 are LNHDA and SQIVND (reference sequence). Trimming removed 11 bases at V and 1 base at J, with 16 bases between.

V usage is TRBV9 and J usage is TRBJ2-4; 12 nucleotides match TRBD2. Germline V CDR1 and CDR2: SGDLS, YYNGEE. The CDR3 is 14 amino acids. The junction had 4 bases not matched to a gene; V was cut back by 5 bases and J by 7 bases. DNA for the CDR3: TGTGCCAGCAGTGGACTAGCGGGAAGGAACATTCAGTACTTC. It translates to CASSGLAGRNIQYF.

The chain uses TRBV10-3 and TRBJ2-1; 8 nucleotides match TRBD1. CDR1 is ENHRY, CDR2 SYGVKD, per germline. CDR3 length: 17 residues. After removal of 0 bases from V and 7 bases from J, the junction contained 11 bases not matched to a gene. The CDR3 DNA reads TGTGCCATCAGTGAGTCGACCAGGACAGGGAGTACGAATGAGCAGTTCTTC. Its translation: CAISESTRTGSTNEQFF.

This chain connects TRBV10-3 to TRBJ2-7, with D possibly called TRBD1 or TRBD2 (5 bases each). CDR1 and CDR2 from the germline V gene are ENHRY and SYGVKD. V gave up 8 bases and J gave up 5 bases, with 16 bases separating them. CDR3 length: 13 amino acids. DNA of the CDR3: TGTGCCATCCGGGGCACCCGTCGGGACGAGCAGTACTTC. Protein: CAIRGTRRDEQYF.

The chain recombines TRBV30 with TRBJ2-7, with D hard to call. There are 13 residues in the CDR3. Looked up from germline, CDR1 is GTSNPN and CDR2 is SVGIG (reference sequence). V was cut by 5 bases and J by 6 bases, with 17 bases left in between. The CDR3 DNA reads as TGTGCCTGGGGCCTCGGTGGGCCCGGCGAGCAGTACTTC. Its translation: CAWGLGGPGEQYF. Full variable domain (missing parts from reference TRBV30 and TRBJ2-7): SQTIHQWPATLVQPVGSPLSLECTVEGTSNPNLYWYRQAAGRGLQLLFYSVGIGQISSEVPQNLSASRPQDRQFILSSKKLLLSDSGFYLCAWGLGGPGEQYFGPGTRLTVT.

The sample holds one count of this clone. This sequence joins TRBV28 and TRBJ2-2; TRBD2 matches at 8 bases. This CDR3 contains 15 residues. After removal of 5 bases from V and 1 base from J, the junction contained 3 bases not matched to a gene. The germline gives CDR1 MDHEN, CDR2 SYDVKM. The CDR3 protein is CASSPTSVNTGELFF. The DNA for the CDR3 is TGTGCCAGCAGTCCGACTAGCGTGAACACCGGGGAGCTGTTTTTT.

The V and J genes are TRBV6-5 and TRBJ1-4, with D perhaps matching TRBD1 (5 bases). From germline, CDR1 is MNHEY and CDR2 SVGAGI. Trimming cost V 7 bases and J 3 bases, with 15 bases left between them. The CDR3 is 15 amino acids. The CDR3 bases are TGTGCCAGCAAGTGGCGGGGGATAGCTAATGAAAAACTGTTTTTT. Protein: CASKWRGIANEKLFF.

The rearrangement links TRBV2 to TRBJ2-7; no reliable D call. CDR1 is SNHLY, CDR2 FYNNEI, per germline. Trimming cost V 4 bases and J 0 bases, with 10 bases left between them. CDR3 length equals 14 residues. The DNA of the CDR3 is TGTGCCAGCAGTGGAGACTTAAACTCCTACGAGCAGTACTTC. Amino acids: CASSGDLNSYEQYF. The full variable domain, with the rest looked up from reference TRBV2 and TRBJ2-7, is EPEVTQTPSHQVTQMGQEVILRCVPISNHLYFYWYRQILGQKVEFLVSFYNNEISEKSEIFDDQFSVERPDGSNFTLKIRSTKLEDSAMYFCASSGDLNSYEQYFGPGTRLTVT.

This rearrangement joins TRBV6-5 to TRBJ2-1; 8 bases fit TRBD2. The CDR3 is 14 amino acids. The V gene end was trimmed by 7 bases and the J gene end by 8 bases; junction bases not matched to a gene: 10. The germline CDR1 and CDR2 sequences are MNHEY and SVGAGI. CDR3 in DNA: TGTGCCAGCACCCCACCGGGACTAGTTGATGAGCAGTTCTTC. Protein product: CASTPPGLVDEQFF.

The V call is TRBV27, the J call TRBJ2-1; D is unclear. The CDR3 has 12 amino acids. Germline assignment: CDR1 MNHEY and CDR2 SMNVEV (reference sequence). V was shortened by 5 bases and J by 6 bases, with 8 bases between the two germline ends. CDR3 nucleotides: TGTGCCAGCAGTCGAAAGGGCAATGAGCAGTTCTTC. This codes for CASSRKGNEQFF.

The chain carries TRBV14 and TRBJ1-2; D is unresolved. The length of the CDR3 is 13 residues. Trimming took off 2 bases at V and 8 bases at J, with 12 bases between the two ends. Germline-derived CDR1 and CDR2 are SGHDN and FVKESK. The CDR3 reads CASSQYRTRGYTF. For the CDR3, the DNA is TGTGCCAGCAGCCAATACCGGACGCGAGGCTACACCTTC.